These 23 T cell receptor beta chains were sequenced from one sample in a study of shared clonotypes between healthy human individuals. Assay: immunoSEQ multiplex PCR; the TCRdb copy retains only in-frame clones and omits some. The sample lists some 900,000 clones; 70% to 85% were seen once. The material sequenced was memory CD4+ T cells sorted from blood. Subset reported: CD45RA-negative fraction. The receptor set was obtained from a man aged 18 to 35 in good health.

Worth noting for this clone: This likely stems from a read error, as it lies one base from a far larger clone. Additional DNA sequences in this sample encode the identical CDR3. The V and J genes are TRBV7-6 and TRBJ1-1; D uncertain. V lost 1 base to trimming and J lost 1 base, with 4 bases between them. The germline V gene encodes CDR1 SGHVS and CDR2 FNYEAQ. This CDR3 is built from 13 residues. CDR3 bases: TGTGCCAGCAGCTTAGACCAGAACACTGAAGCTTTCTTT. This encodes CASSLDQNTEAFF.

Notes on this clone: Within the sample, other DNA sequences also encode this same CDR3. This chain links TRBV9 with TRBJ2-1; D is unresolved. The CDR3 has 16 residues. The V gene's germline CDR1 is SGDLS and CDR2 YYNGEE. V was clipped by 0 bases and J by 0 bases, with 10 bases between them. CDR3 region: CASSVVGSSSYNEQFF. The CDR3 DNA follows: TGTGCCAGCAGCGTAGTGGGCAGCAGCTCCTACAATGAGCAGTTCTTC. The complete variable domain, with remaining parts taken from reference TRBV9 and TRBJ2-1, reads DSGVTQTPKHLITATGQRVTLRCSPRSGDLSVYWYQQSLDQGLQFLIQYYNGEERAKGNILERFSAQQFPDLHSELNLSSLELGDSALYFCASSVVGSSSYNEQFFGPGTRLTVL.

The count of this clone is one. The chain recombines TRBV7-2 with TRBJ1-1, with 7 bases aligning to TRBD1. The CDR3 loop spans 12 amino acids. Trimming took 6 bases from V and 10 from J; bases not matched to a gene: 8. Germline CDR1 is SGHTA and CDR2 is FQGNSA. This chain's CDR3 is CASSPDRVGAFF. The CDR3 region has the DNA TGTGCCAGCAGTCCCGACAGGGTTGGAGCTTTCTTT. Full variable domain (remainder filled in from reference TRBV7-2 and TRBJ1-1): GAGVSQSPSNKVTEKGKDVELRCDPISGHTALYWYRQSLGQGLEFLIYFQGNSAPDKSGLPSDRFSAERTGGSVSTLTIQRTQQEDSAVYLCASSPDRVGAFFGQGTRLTVV.

This clone was recorded a few times. This CDR3 is also generated by other DNA sequences in the sample. The CDR3 protein is CASSPGDTQYF. In DNA, the CDR3 is TGTGCCAGCTCACCGGGAGATACGCAGTATTTT. The gene calls are TRBV18 and TRBJ2-3; D ambiguous. The V end was cut by 3 bases, the J end by 5 bases, with 3 bases between. The CDR3 loop spans 11 amino acids. Germline CDR1 KGHSH, CDR2 LQKENI.

The chain recombines TRBV2 with TRBJ2-5; possible D gene TRBD2, 5 bases. CDR1 is SNHLY and CDR2 is FYNNEI in the germline V gene. This CDR3 has 16 residues. V was pared by 1 base and J by 10 bases, with 22 bases between. The CDR3 reads CASSEEEASRGVDQYF. The CDR3 DNA follows: TGTGCCAGCAGTGAAGAGGAGGCATCCCGTGGGGTGGACCAGTACTTC. Full variable domain (missing parts from reference TRBV2 and TRBJ2-5): EPEVTQTPSHQVTQMGQEVILRCVPISNHLYFYWYRQILGQKVEFLVSFYNNEISEKSEIFDDQFSVERPDGSNFTLKIRSTKLEDSAMYFCASSEEEASRGVDQYFGPGTRLLVL.

This rearrangement joins TRBV30 to TRBJ1-6, with a weak D call TRBD1 (5 bases). The germline CDR1 and CDR2 sequences are GTSNPN and SVGIG (reference sequence). This CDR3 contains 16 residues. Trimming cost V 2 bases and J 8 bases, with 19 bases left between them. CDR3 protein: CAWSPPAGVWDSPLHF. The CDR3 DNA follows: TGTGCCTGGAGTCCCCCTGCGGGGGTCTGGGATTCACCCCTCCACTTT.

This sequence joins TRBV5-1 and TRBJ1-1; 9 bases are shared with TRBD1. The length of the CDR3 is 17 residues. With 1 base clipped from V and 0 bases from J, the junction kept 7 bases outside the gene matches. Looked up from germline, CDR1 is SGHRS and CDR2 is YFSETQ. The CDR3 loop is CASSLRPGQGMNTEAFF. DNA for the CDR3: TGCGCCAGCAGCTTGCGCCCGGGACAGGGAATGAACACTGAAGCTTTCTTT.

The genes are TRBV29-1 and TRBJ2-3; D may correspond to TRBD1 or TRBD2 (5 bases each). Germline loops: CDR1 SQVTM, CDR2 ANQGSEA. The V and J ends lost 4 bases and 0 bases respectively, with 8 bases between them. The CDR3 loop spans 13 amino acids. CDR3 sequence (DNA): TGCAGCGTTGGGGACCCTAGCACAGATACGCAGTATTTT. It translates to CSVGDPSTDTQYF.

The CDR3 protein is CASSPYRGSYEQYF. DNA of the CDR3: TGTGCCAGCTCACCTTACAGGGGTAGCTACGAGCAGTACTTC. The V gene is TRBV18, the J gene TRBJ2-7; 7 positions match TRBD1. The CDR3 spans 14 residues. V shed 3 bases, J shed 3 bases, and the junction held 5 bases outside the gene matches. CDR1 and CDR2 (germline): KGHSH, LQKENI.

The chain combines TRBV28 with TRBJ2-7, with D perhaps matching TRBD1 (5 bases). Trimming took off 5 bases at V and 2 bases at J, with 22 bases between the two ends. The CDR3 extends over 17 amino acids. Germline V gene data show CDR1 as MDHEN and CDR2 as SYDVKM. CDR3 sequence: CASSIGPSAGKPYEQYF. The DNA for the CDR3 is TGTGCCAGCAGTATAGGCCCCTCGGCAGGGAAACCCTACGAGCAGTACTTC.

The genes are TRBV19 and TRBJ1-1, with D unclear. The CDR3 totals 11 residues. Trimming removed 7 bases at V and 4 bases at J, with 7 bases between. Germline V gene data show CDR1 as LNHDA and CDR2 as SQIVND (reference sequence). The CDR3 nucleotides read TGTGCCAGTAAGTCCGGCACTGAAGCTTTCTTT. This codes for CASKSGTEAFF.

The chain carries TRBV14 and TRBJ2-3; 12 bases fit TRBD2. Germline V gene lookup returns CDR1 SGHDN and CDR2 FVKESK. This CDR3 has 17 residues. V lost 4 bases and J lost 0; bases outside the gene matches: 5. As DNA, the CDR3 is TGTGCCAGCAGCCTCCTAGCGGGGGGGCCCAGCACAGATACGCAGTATTTT. This codes for CASSLLAGGPSTDTQYF.

This rearrangement joins TRBV2 to TRBJ2-4; no clear D gene. The V gene's germline CDR1 is SNHLY and CDR2 FYNNEI. This CDR3 contains 15 residues. The germline V and J ends were trimmed by 1 base and 3 bases, with 10 bases remaining between them. In DNA form, the CDR3 reads TGTGCCAGCAGTGAAGACGGTGGGTACAAAAACATTCAGTACTTC. Translation: CASSEDGGYKNIQYF.

This sequence joins TRBV7-2 and TRBJ2-2; 7 bases fit TRBD1. The CDR3 contains 14 residues. V gave up 5 bases and J gave up 2 bases; unmatched junction bases: 2. From germline, CDR1 is SGHTA and CDR2 FQGNSA. The CDR3 region has the DNA TGTGCCAGCAGCCGGGACAGTAACACCGGGGAGCTGTTTTTT. Translation: CASSRDSNTGELFF.

V and J are TRBV7-3 and TRBJ1-1, with 8 nucleotides matching TRBD1. CDR1 SGHTA and CDR2 FQGTGA come from the germline V gene. Germline trimming cut 1 base from V and 3 bases from J; bases unmatched to any gene: 7. This CDR3 contains 16 residues. The CDR3 region is CASSLIPTGADTEAFF. DNA for the CDR3: TGTGCCAGCAGCTTAATCCCGACAGGGGCGGACACTGAAGCTTTCTTT.

This chain joins TRBV9 and TRBJ1-3; TRBD1 matches at 10 bases. The CDR3 totals 17 residues. Unmatched junction bases numbered 8, after V lost 5 bases and J lost 0 bases. Germline values: CDR1 SGDLS, CDR2 YYNGEE. The CDR3 spells CASRTGTGDSSGNTIYF. CDR3 bases: TGTGCCAGCAGAACCGGGACAGGGGATTCCTCTGGAAACACCATATATTTT. The full variable domain, rest sourced from reference TRBV9 and TRBJ1-3, is DSGVTQTPKHLITATGQRVTLRCSPRSGDLSVYWYQQSLDQGLQFLIQYYNGEERAKGNILERFSAQQFPDLHSELNLSSLELGDSALYFCASRTGTGDSSGNTIYFGEGSWLTVV.

The chain is built from TRBV9 and TRBJ1-6; D perhaps matches TRBD1 (5 bases). Germline V gives CDR1 SGDLS, CDR2 YYNGEE. CDR3 size: 15 residues. The V and J ends lost 3 bases and 8 bases respectively, with 15 bases between them. CDR3 in DNA: TGTGCCAGCAGCGCTGGGACCCTCGCGGATTCACCCCTCCACTTT. Translated, it gives CASSAGTLADSPLHF.

This clone came up a few times. The chain uses TRBV28 and TRBJ1-6; 8 bases are a match to TRBD1. The germline gives CDR1 MDHEN, CDR2 SYDVKM. V shed 2 bases, J shed 3 bases, and the junction held 3 bases outside the gene matches. This CDR3 comprises 16 residues. CDR3 DNA: TGTGCCAGCAGTTTACCAGGGGGCGTCTATAATTCACCCCTCCACTTT. It yields the protein CASSLPGGVYNSPLHF.

V gene TRBV11-2 combines with J gene TRBJ2-2, with D unclear. The CDR3 is 14 amino acids. V was pared by 2 bases and J by 5 bases, with 9 bases between. CDR1 is SGHAT, CDR2 FQNNGV, per germline. The CDR3 DNA follows: TGTGCCAGCAGCTTAAACGATGGAACCGGGGAGCTGTTTTTT. It is translated as CASSLNDGTGELFF.

This clone was seen a handful of times. The chain joins TRBV27 to TRBJ2-7; D call uncertain. Germline assignment: CDR1 MNHEY and CDR2 SMNVEV (reference sequence). The CDR3 runs to 14 residues. Deletions cut 1 base from V and 3 bases from J, with 10 bases between. CDR3 protein: CASSLFREHYEQYF. CDR3 sequence (DNA): TGTGCCAGCAGTTTATTCAGAGAGCACTACGAGCAGTACTTC.

As concerns this clone: This sample includes further DNA sequences coding for the same CDR3. V and J are TRBV9 and TRBJ2-7; D gene uncertain. With 2 bases removed from V and 1 base from J, the gap between germline ends came to 7 bases. Germline loops: CDR1 SGDLS, CDR2 YYNGEE. The CDR3 has 13 residues. The CDR3 here is CASSVEPSYEQYF. In DNA form, the CDR3 reads TGTGCCAGCAGCGTCGAGCCTTCCTACGAGCAGTACTTC.

This chain links TRBV6-1 with TRBJ1-4, with D possibly TRBD1 on 5 matching bases. CDR3 size: 12 residues. Trimming took off 7 bases at V and 10 bases at J, with 13 bases between the two ends. Germline V gene lookup returns CDR1 MNHNS and CDR2 SASEGT. CDR3 nucleotide sequence: TGTGCCAGCACCGCAGGGTGGGGAAAACTGTTTTTT. It translates to CASTAGWGKLFF.

This clone was seen more than once but under ten times. The rearrangement links TRBV5-1 to TRBJ1-1, with a possible D match to TRBD1 (5 bases). The CDR3 totals 13 residues. CDR1 and CDR2 (germline): SGHRS, YFSETQ. V gave up 4 bases and J gave up 7 bases, with 14 bases separating them. The CDR3 region has the DNA TGCGCCAGCAGCGCTGGGACTCCAGGTGAAGCTTTCTTT. This gives the protein CASSAGTPGEAFF.